These 10 T cell receptor beta chains share one sample of origin, sequenced in a study of glioma-infiltrating T cells after dendritic cell vaccination. The data were produced by immunoSEQ multiplex PCR, yet TCRdb's version contains in-frame clones alone and is incomplete. The sample records roughly 90,000 clones, just over 85% being singletons. The material was blood, obtained before dendritic cell vaccination. The source of these receptors is a human donor with glioblastoma.

This chain links TRBV5-4 with TRBJ2-1, with 10 bases aligning to TRBD2. The CDR3 has 13 amino acids. Trimming cost V 5 bases and J 8 bases; bases outside gene matches: 4. Per the germline V gene, CDR1 is SGHNT and CDR2 is YYREEE (reference sequence). The CDR3 spells CASRASGSYEQFF. The CDR3 DNA follows: TGTGCCAGCAGGGCTAGCGGGAGCTATGAGCAGTTCTTC.

The rearrangement uses TRBV2 and TRBJ2-7; 10 positions match TRBD1. The trim removed 6 bases at V and 0 bases at J, leaving 2 bases unmatched. The CDR3 runs 14 residues. Looked up from germline, CDR1 is SNHLY and CDR2 is FYNNEI. Here the CDR3 DNA reads TGTGCCAGCAGCCGGACAGGGGGCTCCTACGAGCAGTACTTC. Its protein is CASSRTGGSYEQYF.

V usage is TRBV29-1 and J usage is TRBJ1-4; 10 bases are shared with TRBD1. This CDR3 spans 13 amino acids. With 7 bases clipped from V and 5 bases from J, the junction kept 4 bases outside the gene matches. CDR1 is SQVTM and CDR2 is ANQGSEA in the germline V gene. The CDR3 region is CSATDRGNEKLFF. CDR3 DNA sequence: TGCAGCGCCACGGACAGGGGGAATGAAAAACTGTTTTTT.

This clone was observed a few times. The chain uses TRBV27 and TRBJ2-3; 8 nucleotides match TRBD2. J was trimmed by 1 base and V by 6 bases; bases with no gene match: 12. Per germline, CDR1 MNHEY and CDR2 SMNVEV (reference sequence). The CDR3 is made up of 17 amino acids. The CDR3 sequence is CASRFIGGALGTDTQYF. The CDR3 DNA sequence: TGTGCCAGCAGATTTATCGGGGGGGCTTTGGGCACAGATACGCAGTATTTT.

This chain links TRBV5-4 with TRBJ1-2; 9 bases agree with TRBD1. This CDR3 is 13 amino acids long. CDR1 and CDR2 from the germline V gene are SGHNT and YYREEE (reference sequence). J gave up 8 bases and V 5 bases, and 7 bases lay outside the gene matches. Written as DNA, the CDR3 is TGTGCCAGCAGTCTTACAGGGGGCCGGGGCTACACCTTC. It yields the protein CASSLTGGRGYTF.

This clone was counted a single time. The rearrangement uses TRBV11-1 and TRBJ2-1; 7 positions match TRBD2. Germline CDR1 reads SGHAT; CDR2 reads FQDESV (reference sequence). Trimming removed 1 base from V and 9 bases from J; junction bases left unmatched: 6. The CDR3 has 14 residues. CDR3 DNA: TGTGCCAGCAGCTTAGGTGGGACTACCATTGAGCAGTTCTTC. Encoded protein: CASSLGGTTIEQFF.

As DNA, the CDR3 is TGTGCCAGCAGGTCGGGGGGGTATGACACAGATACGCAGTATTTT. Protein: CASRSGGYDTDTQYF. This rearrangement joins TRBV28 to TRBJ2-3; 8 positions match TRBD2. The CDR3 is made up of 15 amino acids. The junction had 7 bases not matched to a gene; V was cut back by 6 bases and J by 2 bases. Germline V CDR1 and CDR2: MDHEN, SYDVKM.

The CDR3 protein is CAWATLRGRGTEAFF. The DNA of the CDR3 is TGTGCCTGGGCAACTCTCAGGGGGCGCGGGACTGAAGCTTTCTTT. V usage is TRBV30 and J usage is TRBJ1-1, with 8 bases lining up with TRBD1. CDR1 and CDR2 from the germline V gene are GTSNPN and SVGIG (reference sequence). V shed 5 bases, J shed 5 bases, and the junction held 13 bases outside the gene matches. This CDR3 comprises 15 residues.

The rearrangement links TRBV13 to TRBJ2-3; D possibly corresponds to TRBD1 (6 bases). The CDR3 spans 15 residues. Germline V gene sequence: CDR1 PRHDT, CDR2 FYEKMQ (reference sequence). V gave up 2 bases and J gave up 2 bases, with 11 bases separating them. Written as DNA, the CDR3 is TGTGCCAGCAGCTTACCGGGACACAACACAGATACGCAGTATTTT. It codes for CASSLPGHNTDTQYF.

The chain recombines TRBV10-3 with TRBJ2-7; TRBD1 matches at 8 bases. V lost 4 bases and J lost 0; bases outside the gene matches: 17. Germline loops: CDR1 ENHRY, CDR2 SYGVKD. This CDR3 comprises 19 residues. In DNA, the CDR3 is TGTGCCATCAGTGGGGGGGACAGGATTAATAAAATAACCTCCTACGAGCAGTACTTC. Amino acids: CAISGGDRINKITSYEQYF.